This T cell receptor beta chain was sequenced for a study of a mutant IDH1 vaccine in newly diagnosed glioma. About the research overall: With temozolomide cycles, or 4-6 weeks after radiotherapy alone, vaccination was started. Averaging around 40 years of age, treated patients were about 60% male and around 38% female. Week 47 marked visit V13, whereas week 35 marked visit V12. Regarding the study as a whole: Induction of immune responses by the vaccine occurred in about 95% of patients.

This clone has more than one count but fewer than ten. Its antigen is still unknown. This sample's time point: week 35, safety follow-up. All doses held 300 ug of mutant IDH1 20-mer peptide, with topical imiquimod. Trimming removed 4 bases at V and 6 bases at J, with 15 bases between. Germline CDR1 is MNHNS and CDR2 is SASEGT. The CDR3 is made up of 15 amino acids. Profiling relied on immunoSEQ multiplex PCR, and the TCRdb table lists in-frame clones only, not all of them. The sample comprises over 60,000 clones, roughly four fifths of which are singletons, and approximately 5% rests with the top ten. The material sequenced was PBMCs, taken from a glioma patient whose treatment included an IDH1 peptide vaccine. The chain couples TRBV6-1 to TRBJ2-2, with D possibly TRBD1 on 6 matching bases. This receptor was identified in a man in his forties with glioma. CDR3 region: CASSARRTASGELFF. The CDR3 DNA reads as TGTGCCAGCAGTGCCCGCAGGACAGCCTCCGGGGAGCTGTTTTTT.